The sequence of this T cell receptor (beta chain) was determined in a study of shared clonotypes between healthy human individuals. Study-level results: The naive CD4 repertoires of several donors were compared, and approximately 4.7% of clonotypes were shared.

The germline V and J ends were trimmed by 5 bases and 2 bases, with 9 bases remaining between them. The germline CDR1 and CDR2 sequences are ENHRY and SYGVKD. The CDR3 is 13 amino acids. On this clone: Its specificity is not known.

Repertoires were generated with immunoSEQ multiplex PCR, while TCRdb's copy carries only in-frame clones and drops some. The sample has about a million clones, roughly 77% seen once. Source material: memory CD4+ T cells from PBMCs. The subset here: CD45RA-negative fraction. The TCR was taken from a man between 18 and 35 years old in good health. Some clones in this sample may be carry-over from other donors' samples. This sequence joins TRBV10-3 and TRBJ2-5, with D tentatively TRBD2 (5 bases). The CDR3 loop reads CAISPSGQETQYF. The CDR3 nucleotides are TGTGCCATCAGTCCGAGCGGTCAAGAGACCCAGTACTTC.